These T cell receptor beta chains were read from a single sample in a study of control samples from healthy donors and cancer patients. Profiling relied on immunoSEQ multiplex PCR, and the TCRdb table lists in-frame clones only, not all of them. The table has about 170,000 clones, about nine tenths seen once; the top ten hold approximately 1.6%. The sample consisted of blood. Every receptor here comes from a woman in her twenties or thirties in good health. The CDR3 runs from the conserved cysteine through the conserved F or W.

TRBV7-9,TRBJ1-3,CASSLSVGSGNTIYF
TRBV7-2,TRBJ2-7,CASSLGGGLYEQYF
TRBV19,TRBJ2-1,CASSIRGERSYNEQFF
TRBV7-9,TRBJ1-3,CASSHRDSSGNTIYF
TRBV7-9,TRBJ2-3,CASSVSGGTDTQYF
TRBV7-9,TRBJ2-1,CASRAGVDNEQFF
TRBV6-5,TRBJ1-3,CASSYSEEQGHTIYF
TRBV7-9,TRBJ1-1,CASSGTENTEAFF
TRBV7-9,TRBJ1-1,CASSLAWTGRDTEAFF
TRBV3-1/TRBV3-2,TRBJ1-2,CASSRQGADYGYTF
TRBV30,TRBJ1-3,CAWRDRGVGNTIYF
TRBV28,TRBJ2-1,CASSLGQGAQNEQFF
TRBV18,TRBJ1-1,CASSPRTANTEAFF
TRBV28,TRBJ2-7,CASSASVYEQYF
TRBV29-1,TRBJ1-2,CSVEGQRNYGYTF
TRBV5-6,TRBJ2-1,CASSLVAGALYNEQFF
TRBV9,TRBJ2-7,CASSGDKDEQYF
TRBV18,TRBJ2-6,CASSRNGGMSSGANVLTF
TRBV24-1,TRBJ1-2,CATSDKDTHYGYTF
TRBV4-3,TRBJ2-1,CASSQDTYLAGANNEQFF
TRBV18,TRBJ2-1,CASSPGLAGNEQFF
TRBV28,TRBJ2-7,CASSFRERDEQYF